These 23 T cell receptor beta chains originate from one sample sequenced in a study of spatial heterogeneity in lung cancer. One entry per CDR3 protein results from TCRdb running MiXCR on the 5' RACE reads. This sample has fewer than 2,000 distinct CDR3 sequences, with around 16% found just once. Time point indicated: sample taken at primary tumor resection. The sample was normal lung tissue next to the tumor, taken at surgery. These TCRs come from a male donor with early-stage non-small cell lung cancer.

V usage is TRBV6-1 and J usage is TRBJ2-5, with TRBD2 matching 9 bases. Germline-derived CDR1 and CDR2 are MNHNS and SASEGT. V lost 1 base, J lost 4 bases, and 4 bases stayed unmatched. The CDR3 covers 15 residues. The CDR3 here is CASSEEAGGSETQYF. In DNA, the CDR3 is TGTGCCAGCAGTGAAGAGGCGGGAGGGTCAGAGACCCAGTACTTC.

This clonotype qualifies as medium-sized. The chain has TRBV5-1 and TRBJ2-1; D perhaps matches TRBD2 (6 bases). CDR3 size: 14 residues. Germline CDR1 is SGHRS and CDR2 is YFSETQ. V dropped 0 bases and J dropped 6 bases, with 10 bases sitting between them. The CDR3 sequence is CASSLAPSVNEQFF. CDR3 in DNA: TGCGCCAGCAGCTTGGCCCCTAGCGTCAATGAGCAGTTCTTC.

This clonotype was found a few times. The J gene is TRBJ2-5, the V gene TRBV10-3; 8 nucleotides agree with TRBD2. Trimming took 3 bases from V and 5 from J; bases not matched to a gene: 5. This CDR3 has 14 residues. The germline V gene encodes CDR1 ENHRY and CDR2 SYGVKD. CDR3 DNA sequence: TGTGCCATCAGTGACTGGACTAGCTTGGAGACCCAGTACTTC. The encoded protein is CAISDWTSLETQYF.

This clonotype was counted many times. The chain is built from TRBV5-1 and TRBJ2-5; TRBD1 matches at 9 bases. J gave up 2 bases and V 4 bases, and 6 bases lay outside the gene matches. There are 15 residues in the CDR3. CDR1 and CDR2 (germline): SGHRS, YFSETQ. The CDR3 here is CASSPFGQGQETQYF. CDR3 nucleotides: TGCGCCAGCAGCCCCTTCGGACAGGGGCAAGAGACCCAGTACTTC.

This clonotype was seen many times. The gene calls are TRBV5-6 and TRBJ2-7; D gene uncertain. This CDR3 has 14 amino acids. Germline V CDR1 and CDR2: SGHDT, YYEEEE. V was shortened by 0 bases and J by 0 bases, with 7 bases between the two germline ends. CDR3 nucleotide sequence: TGTGCCAGCAGCTTGGAAGGTTTCTCCTACGAGCAGTACTTC. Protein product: CASSLEGFSYEQYF.

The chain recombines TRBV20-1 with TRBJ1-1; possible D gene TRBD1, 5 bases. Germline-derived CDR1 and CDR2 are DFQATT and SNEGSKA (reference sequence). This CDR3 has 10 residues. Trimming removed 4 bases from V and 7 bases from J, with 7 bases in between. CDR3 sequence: CSAKRGEAFF. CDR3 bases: TGCAGTGCTAAGAGGGGTGAAGCTTTCTTT.

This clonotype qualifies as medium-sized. The CDR3 bases are TGTGCCAGCAGCTTAGAGTTGACTAGCGGGAGACAGTTCTTC. Translating it yields CASSLELTSGRQFF. The chain joins TRBV7-2 to TRBJ2-1, with 12 bases that match TRBD2. CDR3 length: 14 amino acids. Per the germline V gene, CDR1 is SGHTA and CDR2 is FQGNSA. V lost 1 base to trimming and J lost 13 bases; unmatched junction nucleotides: 5.

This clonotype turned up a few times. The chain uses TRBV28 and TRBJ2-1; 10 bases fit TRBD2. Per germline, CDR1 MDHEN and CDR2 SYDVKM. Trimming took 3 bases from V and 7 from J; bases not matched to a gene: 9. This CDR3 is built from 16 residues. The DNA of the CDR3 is TGTGCCAGCAGTTTTTTGACTAGCGGGTTTCCTAATGAGCAGTTCTTC. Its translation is CASSFLTSGFPNEQFF.

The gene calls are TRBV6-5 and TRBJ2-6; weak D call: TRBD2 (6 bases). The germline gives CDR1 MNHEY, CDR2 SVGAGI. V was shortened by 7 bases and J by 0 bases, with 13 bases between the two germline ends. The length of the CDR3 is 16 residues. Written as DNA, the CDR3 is TGTGCCAGCAAGGAGGGACGGAACTCTGGGGCCAACGTCCTGACTTTC. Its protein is CASKEGRNSGANVLTF.

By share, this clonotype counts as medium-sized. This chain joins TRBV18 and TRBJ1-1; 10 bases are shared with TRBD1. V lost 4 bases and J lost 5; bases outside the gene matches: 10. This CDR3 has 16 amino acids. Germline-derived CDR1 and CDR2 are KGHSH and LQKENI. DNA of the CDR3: TGTGCCAGCTCACAGACAGGGGGCGTCTCTGGAACTGAAGCTTTCTTT. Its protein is CASSQTGGVSGTEAFF. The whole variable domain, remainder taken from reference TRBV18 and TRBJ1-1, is NAGVMQNPRHLVRRRGQEARLRCSPMKGHSHVYWYRQLPEEGLKFMVYLQKENIIDESGMPKERFSAEFPKEGPSILRIQQVVRGDSAAYFCASSQTGGVSGTEAFFGQGTRLTVV.

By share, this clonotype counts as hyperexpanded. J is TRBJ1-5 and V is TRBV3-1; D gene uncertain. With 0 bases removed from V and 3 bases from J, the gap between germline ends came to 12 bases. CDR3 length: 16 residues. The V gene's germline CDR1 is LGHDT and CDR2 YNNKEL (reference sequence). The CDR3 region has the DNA TGTGCCAGCAGCCAAGACCTAAGGGATACCAATCAGCCCCAGCATTTT. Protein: CASSQDLRDTNQPQHF.

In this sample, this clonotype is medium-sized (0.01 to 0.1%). The CDR3 nucleotides are TGTGCCAGCAGTTTAAGCGTGACAGTTTATAATTCACCCCTCCACTTT. Protein: CASSLSVTVYNSPLHF. The chain uses TRBV27 and TRBJ1-6; D may be TRBD1 (5 bases). This CDR3 is 16 amino acids long. Per the germline V gene, CDR1 is MNHEY and CDR2 is SMNVEV (reference sequence). Trimming shortened V by 2 bases and J by 4 bases, and 12 bases separated the two germline ends.

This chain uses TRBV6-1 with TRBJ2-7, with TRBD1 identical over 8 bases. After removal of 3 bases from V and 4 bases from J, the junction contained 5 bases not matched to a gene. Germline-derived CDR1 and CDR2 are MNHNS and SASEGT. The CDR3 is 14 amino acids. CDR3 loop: CASSEQGAYYEQYF. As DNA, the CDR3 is TGTGCCAGCAGTGAGCAGGGGGCGTATTACGAGCAGTACTTC.

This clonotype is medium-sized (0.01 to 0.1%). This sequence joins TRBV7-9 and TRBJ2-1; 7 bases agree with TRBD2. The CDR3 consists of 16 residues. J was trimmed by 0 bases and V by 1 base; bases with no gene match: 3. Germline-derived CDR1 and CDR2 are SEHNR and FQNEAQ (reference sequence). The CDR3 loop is CASSLGLAVSYNEQFF. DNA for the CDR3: TGTGCCAGCAGCTTAGGACTAGCAGTCTCCTACAATGAGCAGTTCTTC.

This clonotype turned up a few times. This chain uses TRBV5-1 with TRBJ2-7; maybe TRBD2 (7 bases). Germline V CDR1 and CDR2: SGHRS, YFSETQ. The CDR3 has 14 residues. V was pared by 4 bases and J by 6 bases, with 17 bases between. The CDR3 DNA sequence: TGCGCCAGCAGCCGGGAAACAGGGAGGGGCGAGCAGTACTTC. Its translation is CASSRETGRGEQYF. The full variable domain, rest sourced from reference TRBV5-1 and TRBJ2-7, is KAGVTQTPRYLIKTRGQQVTLSCSPISGHRSVSWYQQTPGQGLQFLFEYFSETQRNKGNFPGRFSGRQFSNSRSEMNVSTLELGDSALYLCASSRETGRGEQYFGPGTRLTVT.

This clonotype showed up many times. The CDR3 DNA reads TGTGCCACCAGTGAACCTAGCGGGAGTGACACCGGGGAGCTGTTTTTT. It yields the protein CATSEPSGSDTGELFF. The chain links TRBV24-1 to TRBJ2-2, with TRBD2 identical over 10 bases. The germline CDR1 and CDR2 sequences are KGHDR and SFDVKD. The CDR3 runs 16 residues. Germline trimming cut 4 bases from V and 3 bases from J; bases unmatched to any gene: 4.

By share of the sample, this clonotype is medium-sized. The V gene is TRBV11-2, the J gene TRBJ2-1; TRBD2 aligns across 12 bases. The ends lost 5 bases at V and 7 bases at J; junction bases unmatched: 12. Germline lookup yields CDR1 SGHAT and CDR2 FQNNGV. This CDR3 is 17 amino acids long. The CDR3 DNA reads TGTGCCAGCAGCCTCTACTCTAGCGGGAGGGCCTTAAATGAGCAGTTCTTC. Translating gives CASSLYSSGRALNEQFF.

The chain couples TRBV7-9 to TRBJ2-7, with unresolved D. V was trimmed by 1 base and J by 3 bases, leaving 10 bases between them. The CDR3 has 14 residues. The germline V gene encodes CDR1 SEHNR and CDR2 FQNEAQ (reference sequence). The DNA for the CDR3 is TGTGCCAGCAGCTTAGTGTCCACGTACTACGAGCAGTACTTC. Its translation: CASSLVSTYYEQYF.

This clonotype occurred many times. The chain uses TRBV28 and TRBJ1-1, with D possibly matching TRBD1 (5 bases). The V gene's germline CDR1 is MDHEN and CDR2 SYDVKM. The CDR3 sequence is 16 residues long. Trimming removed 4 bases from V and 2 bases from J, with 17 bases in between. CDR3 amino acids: CASSSLLRGLNTEAFF. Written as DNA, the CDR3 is TGTGCCAGCAGTTCCCTATTAAGGGGATTAAACACTGAAGCTTTCTTT.

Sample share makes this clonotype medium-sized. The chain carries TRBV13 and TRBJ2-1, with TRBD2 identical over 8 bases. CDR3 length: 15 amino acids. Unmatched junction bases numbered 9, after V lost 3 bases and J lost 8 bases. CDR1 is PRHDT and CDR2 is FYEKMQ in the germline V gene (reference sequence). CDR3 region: CASSFTGGAGDEQFF. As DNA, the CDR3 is TGTGCCAGCAGCTTCACCGGGGGGGCCGGGGATGAGCAGTTCTTC. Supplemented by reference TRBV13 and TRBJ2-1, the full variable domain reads AAGVIQSPRHLIKEKRETATLKCYPIPRHDTVYWYQQGPGQDPQFLISFYEKMQSDKGSIPDRFSAQQFSDYHSELNMSSLELGDSALYFCASSFTGGAGDEQFFGPGTRLTVL.

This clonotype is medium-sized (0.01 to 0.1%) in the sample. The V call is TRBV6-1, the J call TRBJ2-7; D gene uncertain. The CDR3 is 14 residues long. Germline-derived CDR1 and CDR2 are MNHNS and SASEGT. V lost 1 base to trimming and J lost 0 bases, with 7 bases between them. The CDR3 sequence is CASSEGLNSYEQYF. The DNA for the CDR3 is TGTGCCAGCAGTGAAGGACTCAACTCCTACGAGCAGTACTTC.

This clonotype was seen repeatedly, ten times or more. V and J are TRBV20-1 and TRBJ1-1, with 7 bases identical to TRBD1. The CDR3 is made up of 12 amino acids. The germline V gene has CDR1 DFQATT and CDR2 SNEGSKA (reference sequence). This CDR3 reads CRGGDRLTEAFF. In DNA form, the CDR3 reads TGCAGGGGGGGGGACAGACTCACTGAAGCTTTCTTT.

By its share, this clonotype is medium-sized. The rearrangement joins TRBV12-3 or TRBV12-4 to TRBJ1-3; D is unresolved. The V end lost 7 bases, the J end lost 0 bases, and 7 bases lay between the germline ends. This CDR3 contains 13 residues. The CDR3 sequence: CASKLNSGNTIYF. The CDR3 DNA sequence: TGTGCCAGCAAACTTAACTCTGGAAACACCATATATTTT.